The 15 T cell receptor beta chains below all came from one sample that was sequenced in a study of a mutant IDH1 vaccine in newly diagnosed glioma. No antigens are known for them. Time point reported: week 35, safety follow-up. Each dose delivered 300 ug of mutant IDH1 20-mer peptide subcutaneously with imiquimod. Repertoires were generated with immunoSEQ multiplex PCR, while TCRdb's copy carries only in-frame clones and drops some. This sample has tens of thousands of clones; over 75% occur once, and the top ten carry 1.5%. Source: PBMCs, taken from a glioma patient whose treatment included an IDH1 peptide vaccine. The origin of the receptors is a man in his forties or fifties with glioma.

The genes are TRBV10-1 and TRBJ2-3; perhaps TRBD2 as D (7 bases). V was clipped by 5 bases and J by 2 bases, with 14 bases between them. The CDR3 extends over 15 amino acids. From germline, CDR1 is WNHNN and CDR2 SYGVQD (reference sequence). CDR3 in amino acids: CASSQGGGATDTQYF. The CDR3 DNA sequence: TGCGCCAGCAGTCAAGGAGGGGGGGCCACAGATACGCAGTATTTT.

The V gene is TRBV18, the J gene TRBJ1-1, with D possibly matching TRBD1 (5 bases). CDR3 size: 14 residues. With 1 base removed from V and 4 bases from J, the gap between germline ends came to 10 bases. Germline lookup yields CDR1 KGHSH and CDR2 LQKENI. The CDR3 DNA follows: TGTGCCAGCTCACCACTAGACAGCGGCACTGAAGCTTTCTTT. Translating it yields CASSPLDSGTEAFF. Full variable domain (outside the CDR3, taken from reference TRBV18 and TRBJ1-1): NAGVMQNPRHLVRRRGQEARLRCSPMKGHSHVYWYRQLPEEGLKFMVYLQKENIIDESGMPKERFSAEFPKEGPSILRIQQVVRGDSAAYFCASSPLDSGTEAFFGQGTRLTVV.

The chain uses TRBV4-1 and TRBJ1-1; a weak D match, TRBD1 (5 bases). The V gene's germline CDR1 is MGHRA and CDR2 YSYEKL. The CDR3 has 16 residues. Trimming left V 1 base short and J 3 bases short, with 15 bases between. In DNA form, the CDR3 reads TGCGCCAGCAGCCAAGCCGCTCGGGACCCCTACACTGAAGCTTTCTTT. It yields the protein CASSQAARDPYTEAFF.

The chain is built from TRBV4-3 and TRBJ1-2; D not certain. The CDR3 is 16 amino acids. V was pared by 0 bases and J by 4 bases, with 15 bases between. Germline assignment: CDR1 LGHNA and CDR2 YSLEER. The CDR3 is CASSQDNPGDIYGYTF. The CDR3 DNA sequence: TGCGCCAGCAGCCAAGATAATCCGGGTGATATCTATGGCTACACCTTC.

The chain employs TRBV2 and TRBJ2-5, with 11 nucleotides matching TRBD2. This CDR3 spans 15 amino acids. The germline V gene has CDR1 SNHLY and CDR2 FYNNEI. V dropped 5 bases and J dropped 4; count of bases not matched to a gene: 6. CDR3 sequence (DNA): TGTGCCAGCAGTTTTAGCGGGGGGGCCCGAGAGACCCAGTACTTC. Its translation: CASSFSGGARETQYF. Drawing the rest from reference TRBV2 and TRBJ2-5, the complete variable domain is EPEVTQTPSHQVTQMGQEVILRCVPISNHLYFYWYRQILGQKVEFLVSFYNNEISEKSEIFDDQFSVERPDGSNFTLKIRSTKLEDSAMYFCASSFSGGARETQYFGPGTRLLVL.

The chain is built from TRBV15 and TRBJ1-1; D gene unclear. The CDR3 runs 13 residues. From germline, CDR1 is LNHNV and CDR2 YYDKDF (reference sequence). Trimming cost V 5 bases and J 3 bases, with 10 bases left between them. The CDR3 is CATSARRDTEAFF. CDR3 DNA sequence: TGTGCCACCAGCGCCCGACGGGACACTGAAGCTTTCTTT. The full variable domain, its missing parts supplied by reference TRBV15 and TRBJ1-1, is DAMVIQNPRYQVTQFGKPVTLSCSQTLNHNVMYWYQQKSSQAPKLLFHYYDKDFNNEADTPDNFQSRRPNTSFCFLDIRSPGLGDTAMYLCATSARRDTEAFFGQGTRLTVV.

This clone appeared a single time. The chain uses TRBV11-2 and TRBJ2-7, with D possibly called TRBD1 or TRBD2 (6 bases each). Germline-derived CDR1 and CDR2 are SGHAT and FQNNGV. Trimming pared 5 bases from V and 6 bases from J, leaving 8 bases between. The CDR3 extends over 11 amino acids. The CDR3 spells CASSRGREQYV. CDR3 bases: TGTGCCAGCAGCCGGGGGCGCGAGCAGTACGTC.

By its share, this clone is medium-sized. The chain joins TRBV6-4 to TRBJ2-3; 9 bases are a match to TRBD2. Germline CDR1 and CDR2: MRHNA and SNTAGT. The J segment lost 3 bases and the V segment lost 6 bases, leaving 7 bases of the junction unmatched. This CDR3 region has 15 residues. CDR3 nucleotide sequence: TGTGCCAGCAGGAATAGCGGGAGTGGGACAGATACGCAGTATTTT. It specifies CASRNSGSGTDTQYF.

The chain has TRBV4-2 and TRBJ2-3; TRBD1 matches 7 bases. CDR1 and CDR2 from the germline V gene are LGHNA and YNFKEQ. The CDR3 extends over 16 amino acids. Trimming removed 1 base from V and 0 bases from J; junction bases left unmatched: 4. CDR3 sequence: CASSQVLGQSTDTQYF. The CDR3 bases are TGTGCCAGCAGCCAAGTCTTGGGACAGAGCACAGATACGCAGTATTTT.

The rearrangement joins TRBV10-3 to TRBJ2-5; 12 bases map to TRBD2. The J call may be in error: the DNA end matches TRBJ2-7 better. Germline CDR1 and CDR2: ENHRY and SYGVKD. The CDR3 has 18 amino acids. The CDR3 nucleotides read TGTGCCATCAGTGAGAAAGCTAGCGGGAGGGCCGGGGGCTACGAGCAGTACTTC. It is translated as CAISEKASGRAGGYEQYF.

The chain recombines TRBV28 with TRBJ1-1, with D maybe TRBD1 (6 bases). The CDR3 runs 14 residues. From germline, CDR1 is MDHEN and CDR2 SYDVKM. Trimming left V 7 bases short and J 3 bases short, with 15 bases between. The CDR3 nucleotides are TGTGCCAGCAAGTATGTGGGGGCTCACACTGAAGCTTTCTTT. It specifies CASKYVGAHTEAFF.

This chain's CDR3 is CASSIRLLETQYF. In DNA form, the CDR3 reads TGTGCCAGTAGTATCAGACTTTTGGAGACCCAGTACTTC. The chain recombines TRBV19 with TRBJ2-5; unclear D gene. This CDR3 has 13 amino acids. Germline V gives CDR1 LNHDA, CDR2 SQIVND (reference sequence). V was pared by 3 bases and J by 5 bases, with 10 bases between.

This chain uses TRBV28 with TRBJ1-5, with D possibly being TRBD1 (6 bases). Trimming took off 5 bases at V and 7 bases at J, with 21 bases between the two ends. CDR1 is MDHEN, CDR2 SYDVKM, per germline. CDR3 size: 16 residues. CDR3 nucleotides: TGTGCCAGCAGTCCAGGGACATTAGTGTATATGCAGCCCCAGCATTTT. Translating gives CASSPGTLVYMQPQHF.

The chain is built from TRBV4-3 and TRBJ2-2; TRBD2 matches at 9 bases. Germline CDR1 and CDR2: LGHNA and YSLEER. The CDR3 is made up of 17 amino acids. Germline trimming cut 0 bases from V and 4 bases from J; bases unmatched to any gene: 6. CDR3 in DNA: TGCGCCAGCAGCCAAGATAGGCGGGAGGGCCCCACCGGGGAGCTGTTTTTT. Translation gives CASSQDRREGPTGELFF.

This chain uses TRBV20-1 with TRBJ1-2; D is unresolved. V was pared by 6 bases and J by 7 bases, with 6 bases between. The CDR3 is made up of 9 amino acids. Germline values: CDR1 DFQATT, CDR2 SNEGSKA (reference sequence). The CDR3 nucleotides are TGCAGTGCGACCGGTGGCTACACCTTC. Protein product: CSATGGYTF.